This T cell receptor beta chain was observed in a study of untreated major depressive disorder. The study, taken as a whole, reports: Only three preselected Vbeta families were compared in sequencing.

Excluded: major illness, comorbidity, regular medication, drug use, over 100 g alcohol weekly. Concerning this clone: Its target is unknown.

Germline V CDR1 and CDR2: ENHRY, SYGVKD. V lost 10 bases to trimming and J lost 2 bases; unmatched junction nucleotides: 4. CDR3 size: 12 residues. Measured with immunoSEQ multiplex PCR; TCRdb has only the in-frame clones, and not every one. The sample contains about 18,000 clones, under 90% of which appear only once. The receptor was isolated from a young woman in good health. The sequenced sample was CD4+ T cells from PBMCs. V usage is TRBV10-3 and J usage is TRBJ2-5; 7 bases agree with TRBD1. CDR3 bases: TGTGCCACCTCGACAGGGCAAGAGACCCAGTACTTC. Translating gives CATSTGQETQYF.